This passage covers 10 T cell receptor beta chains from one sample sequenced in a study of T cell clonotyping in hematopoietic cell transplantation. Time point here: recipient sample about 28 days before transplant, after cytoreduction. Only in-frame clones appear in the TCRdb table, and some are missing; sequencing was by immunoSEQ multiplex PCR. Of about 10,000 clones detected, roughly 87% appear once; the ten largest clones hold 15%. Here the sequenced sample was peripheral blood mononuclear cells, taken before stem cell transplant. These receptors were taken from a woman between 50 and 59 years old with chronic myeloid leukemia. Some clones in this sample may be carry-over from other donors' samples.

The V gene is TRBV7-9, the J gene TRBJ1-5; tentatively, D is TRBD1 (5 bases). Germline V gene sequence: CDR1 SEHNR, CDR2 FQNEAQ (reference sequence). The CDR3 consists of 15 residues. The V and J ends lost 4 bases and 7 bases respectively, with 17 bases between them. CDR3 nucleotides: TGTGCCAGCAGCTCGGGACCAAAGACGGGGCAGCCCCAGCATTTT. It is translated as CASSSGPKTGQPQHF.

The chain is built from TRBV4-1 and TRBJ2-7; D gene uncertain. Looked up from germline, CDR1 is MGHRA and CDR2 is YSYEKL. Trimming removed 2 bases from V and 3 bases from J, with 14 bases in between. This CDR3 is built from 15 residues. The CDR3, as DNA: TGCGCCAGCAGCCAACTACGTTCAGCGAACTACGAGCAGTACTTC. It translates to CASSQLRSANYEQYF.

This sequence joins TRBV6-1 and TRBJ1-2, with unresolved D. The germline V gene encodes CDR1 MNHNS and CDR2 SASEGT. V was clipped by 0 bases and J by 5 bases, with 10 bases between them. The CDR3 sequence is 14 residues long. The CDR3 reads CASSEAGERYGYTF. The CDR3 nucleotides read TGTGCCAGCAGTGAAGCAGGTGAGAGATATGGCTACACCTTC.

The chain recombines TRBV9 with TRBJ2-2; D possibly corresponds to TRBD2 (6 bases). Germline lookup yields CDR1 SGDLS and CDR2 YYNGEE. The V end lost 7 bases, the J end lost 3 bases, and 13 bases lay between the germline ends. This CDR3 has 14 amino acids. The CDR3 nucleotides are TGTGCCAGCGGGGGACTTCCCGACACCGGGGAGCTGTTTTTT. It encodes CASGGLPDTGELFF.

J is TRBJ2-1 and V is TRBV30, with 7 positions matching TRBD2. The CDR3 is 13 amino acids. The junction had 6 bases not matched to a gene; V was cut back by 0 bases and J by 10 bases. Germline values: CDR1 GTSNPN, CDR2 SVGIG (reference sequence). The CDR3 coding sequence is TGTGCCTGGAGTGTATTAGCGGGCTTGGAGCAGTTCTTC. It codes for CAWSVLAGLEQFF. The full variable domain, in which reference TRBV30 and TRBJ2-1 provide the parts outside the CDR3, is SQTIHQWPATLVQPVGSPLSLECTVEGTSNPNLYWYRQAAGRGLQLLFYSVGIGQISSEVPQNLSASRPQDRQFILSSKKLLLSDSGFYLCAWSVLAGLEQFFGPGTRLTVL.

The V gene is TRBV6-5, the J gene TRBJ2-7, with TRBD2 matching over 11 bases. With V trimmed by 5 bases and J by 3 bases, 3 bases remained unmatched. The CDR3 extends over 14 amino acids. Germline V gene sequence: CDR1 MNHEY, CDR2 SVGAGI. As DNA, the CDR3 is TGTGCCAGCAGTCCGGGGACTAGCGGCTACGAGCAGTACTTC. This codes for CASSPGTSGYEQYF.

The chain couples TRBV28 to TRBJ2-7, with D possibly TRBD1 on 5 matching bases. The germline gives CDR1 MDHEN, CDR2 SYDVKM. CDR3 length: 14 amino acids. The V and J ends lost 5 bases and 2 bases respectively, with 13 bases between them. As DNA, the CDR3 is TGTGCCAGCAGTCAACCGCAGGGAACCTACGAGCAGTACTTC. Protein product: CASSQPQGTYEQYF.

The rearrangement links TRBV5-1 to TRBJ2-1; TRBD2 agrees at 12 bases. The CDR3 totals 12 residues. The germline V gene has CDR1 SGHRS and CDR2 YFSETQ. The V segment lost 4 bases and the J segment 16 bases; nucleotides outside the gene matches: 6. The CDR3 here is CASSTASGRAFF. DNA of the CDR3: TGCGCCAGCAGCACAGCTAGCGGGAGGGCTTTCTTC.

The chain recombines TRBV6-5 with TRBJ1-2; D not certain. Trimming pared 4 bases from V and 2 bases from J, leaving 14 bases between. CDR3 length equals 15 residues. CDR1 and CDR2 from the germline V gene are MNHEY and SVGAGI. CDR3 DNA: TGTGCCAGCAGTTCTCAACCGGGCCAGAACTATGGCTACACCTTC. Its protein product is CASSSQPGQNYGYTF.

The chain recombines TRBV5-1 with TRBJ1-5; 8 positions agree with TRBD1. CDR3 length: 14 amino acids. CDR1 is SGHRS and CDR2 is YFSETQ in the germline V gene. Losses at the gene ends were 4 bases for V and 6 bases for J; bases not matched to a gene: 6. The CDR3 nucleotides read TGCGCCAGCAGCATACAGGGGGACGGTCAGCCCCAGCATTTT. Translating gives CASSIQGDGQPQHF.